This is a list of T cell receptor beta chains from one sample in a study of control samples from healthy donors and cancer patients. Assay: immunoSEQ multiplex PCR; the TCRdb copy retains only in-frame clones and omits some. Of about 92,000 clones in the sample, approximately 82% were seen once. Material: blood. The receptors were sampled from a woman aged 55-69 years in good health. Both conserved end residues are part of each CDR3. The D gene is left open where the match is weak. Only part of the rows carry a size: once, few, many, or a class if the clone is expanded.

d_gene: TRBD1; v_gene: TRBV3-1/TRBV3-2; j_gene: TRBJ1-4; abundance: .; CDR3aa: CASSPRQGEGLFF; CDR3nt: TGTGCCAGCAGCCCCCGACAGGGAGAAGGACTGTTTTTT
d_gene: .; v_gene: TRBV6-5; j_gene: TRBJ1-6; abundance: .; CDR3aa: CASKEADTYNSPLHF; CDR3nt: TGTGCCAGCAAGGAGGCGGACACCTATAATTCACCCCTCCACTTT
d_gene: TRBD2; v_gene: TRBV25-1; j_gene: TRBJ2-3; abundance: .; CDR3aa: CASSPRGGGDTQYF; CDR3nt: TGTGCCAGCAGTCCACGGGGGGGAGGAGATACGCAGTATTTT
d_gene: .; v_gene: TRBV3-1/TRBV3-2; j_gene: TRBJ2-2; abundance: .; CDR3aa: CASSYERAGTGELFF; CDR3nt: TGTGCCAGCAGCTATGAAAGGGCGGGCACCGGGGAGCTGTTTTTT
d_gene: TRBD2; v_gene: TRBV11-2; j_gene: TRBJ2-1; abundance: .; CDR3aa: CASSPSRTSGYNEQFF; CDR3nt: TGTGCCAGCAGCCCCTCACGGACTAGCGGGTACAATGAGCAGTTCTTC
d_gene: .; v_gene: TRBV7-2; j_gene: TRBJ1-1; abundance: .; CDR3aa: CASLRALNTEAFF; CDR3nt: TGTGCCAGCTTAAGGGCCCTGAACACTGAAGCTTTCTTT
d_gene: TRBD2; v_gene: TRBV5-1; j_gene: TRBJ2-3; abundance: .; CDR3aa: CASSLRSGTLSTDTQYF; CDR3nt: TGCGCCAGCAGCCTCAGGAGCGGGACCCTTAGCACAGATACGCAGTATTTT
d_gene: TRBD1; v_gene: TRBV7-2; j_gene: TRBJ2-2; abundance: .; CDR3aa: CASSTGTAGELFF; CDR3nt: TGTGCCAGCAGCACCGGGACAGCCGGGGAGCTGTTTTTT
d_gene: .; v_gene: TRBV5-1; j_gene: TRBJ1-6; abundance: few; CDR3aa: CASSRGPDNNSPLHF; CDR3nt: TGCGCCAGCAGCCGAGGGCCGGATAATAATTCACCCCTCCACTTT
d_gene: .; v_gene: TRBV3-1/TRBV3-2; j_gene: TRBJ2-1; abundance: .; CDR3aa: CASSQDRYNEQFF; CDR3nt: TGTGCCAGCAGCCAAGACAGGTACAATGAGCAGTTCTTC
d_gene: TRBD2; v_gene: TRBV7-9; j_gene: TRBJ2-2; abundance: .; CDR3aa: CASRLLAGVSTGELFF; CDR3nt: TGTGCCAGCAGACTACTAGCGGGAGTAAGCACCGGGGAGCTGTTTTTT
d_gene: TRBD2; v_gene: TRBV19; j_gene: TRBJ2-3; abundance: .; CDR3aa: CASIASGGSTDTQYF; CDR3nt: TGTGCCAGTATTGCTAGCGGGGGGTCCACAGATACGCAGTATTTT
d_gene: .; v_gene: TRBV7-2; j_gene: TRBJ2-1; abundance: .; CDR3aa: CASSPMGPTYNEQFF; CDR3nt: TGTGCCAGCAGCCCGATGGGCCCAACATACAATGAGCAGTTCTTC
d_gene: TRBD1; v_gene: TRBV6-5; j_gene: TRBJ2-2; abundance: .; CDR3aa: CASSAAGGTGELFF; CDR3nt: TGTGCCAGCAGCGCCGCAGGGGGCACCGGGGAGCTGTTTTTT
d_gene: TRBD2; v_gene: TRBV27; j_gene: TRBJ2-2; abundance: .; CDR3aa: CASSQGTQRGGRPGELFF; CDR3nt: TGTGCCAGCAGCCAGGGGACCCAGCGGGGGGGCCGCCCCGGGGAGCTGTTTTTT
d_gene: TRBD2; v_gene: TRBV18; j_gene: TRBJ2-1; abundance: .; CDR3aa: CASSTGLDPSYNEQFF; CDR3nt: TGTGCCAGCTCAACCGGACTAGACCCCTCCTACAATGAGCAGTTCTTC
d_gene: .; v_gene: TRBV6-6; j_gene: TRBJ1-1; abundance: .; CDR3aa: CASSAGRNTEAFF; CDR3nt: TGTGCCAGCAGCGCCGGGAGGAACACTGAAGCTTTCTTT
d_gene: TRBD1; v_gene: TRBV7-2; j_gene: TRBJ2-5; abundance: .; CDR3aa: CASKEGQGQETQYF; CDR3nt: TGTGCCAGCAAGGAGGGACAGGGACAAGAGACCCAGTACTTC
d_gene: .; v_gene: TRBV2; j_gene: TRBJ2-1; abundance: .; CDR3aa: CASSEGGLSNNEQFF; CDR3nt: TGTGCCAGCAGTGAAGGGGGACTGAGCAACAATGAGCAGTTCTTC
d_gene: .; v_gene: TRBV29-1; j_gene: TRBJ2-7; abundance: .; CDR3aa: CSVRQQGSEQYF; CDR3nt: TGCAGCGTCAGACAGCAGGGTAGCGAGCAGTACTTC